This T cell receptor beta chain was captured in a study of monozygotic twins with cystic fibrosis. Study-wide points: Monozygotic CF twins shared more identical nucleotide clonotypes than unrelated patients. Co-twins had the most similar V usage for 13 of 16 pairs, J for 8. No link emerged between shared CDR3 counts and age, concordance or severity.

Produced via immunoSEQ multiplex PCR; TCRdb's table is partial and in-frame only. The sample consists of about 22,000 clones, approximately 90% of them appearing once. CDR1 and CDR2 from the germline V gene are KGHSH and LQKENI. The CDR3 covers 12 residues. V was cut by 0 bases and J by 4 bases, with 3 bases left in between. Of note for this clone: Its antigen is currently unknown.

The sequence derives from a woman in her thirties with cystic fibrosis. The rearrangement links TRBV18 to TRBJ2-5, with D unclear. Sequenced: blood. CDR3 in DNA: TGTGCCAGCTCACCACCGGGAGAGACCCAGTACTTC. Residues: CASSPPGETQYF.